The 2 T cell receptor beta chains below come from one sample, sequenced in a study of blood T cell repertoires in COVID-19. The protocol was immunoSEQ multiplex PCR, while the TCRdb copy is restricted to in-frame clones and leaves out a portion. The table includes under 50,000 clones, 70% to 90% detected once. Sequencing was performed on peripheral blood. Source of these receptors: a man between 65 and 79 years old with active COVID-19.

This chain connects TRBV7-2 to TRBJ2-5; D gene uncertain. There are 14 residues in the CDR3. V gave up 2 bases and J gave up 1 base, with 8 bases separating them. Germline V gives CDR1 SGHTA, CDR2 FQGNSA. The CDR3: CASSLRRSQETQYF. For the CDR3, the DNA is TGTGCCAGCAGCTTACGGCGGAGCCAAGAGACCCAGTACTTC.

The CDR3 loop is CATSEQTGTDSADTQYF. The CDR3 DNA reads TGTGCCACCAGTGAGCAAACCGGGACAGACTCAGCAGATACGCAGTATTTT. The genes are TRBV24-1 and TRBJ2-3; 7 nucleotides agree with TRBD1. CDR1 and CDR2 from the germline V gene are KGHDR and SFDVKD. J lost 4 bases, V lost 4 bases, and 13 bases had no gene match. The CDR3 length is 17 residues.